The clone carrying this T cell receptor beta chain was observed at least ten times. Antigen: not known. Presentation of ophthalmopathy in the donors involved moderate-to-severe activity, CAS ≥3, NOSPECS ≥4 and a duration under 3 months. Lactation, pregnancy, uncontrolled infections and other autoimmune diseases were all grounds for excluding patients. Transcripts of RNA were the source for amplifying TCR beta CDR3 regions. HTBI-primed first-round RT-PCR preceded second-round multiplex PCR. MiXCR, run by TCRdb on the multiplex PCR reads, gives a single entry per CDR3 protein. The profile shows some 400,000 distinct CDR3 sequences, 15% to 20% of them singletons. This CDR3 contains 13 residues. Trimming removed 1 base from V and 5 bases from J, with 6 bases in between. CDR1 is LGHNA, CDR2 YNFKEQ, per germline. The data were taken from a study of Graves' ophthalmopathy and Graves' hyperthyroidism. Overall study results and limits: Between ophthalmopathy and stable hyperthyroidism, a 13-signature model drew a separation with approximately 90% sensitivity and over 80% specificity.

This clonotype was obtained from a woman aged 18-29 years with Graves' ophthalmopathy. The chain joins TRBV4-2 to TRBJ2-4; no definite D call. The sequenced sample consisted of peripheral blood. CDR3 DNA sequence: TGTGCCAGCAGCCAAGGGGTCCAAAACATTCAGTACTTC. Translation: CASSQGVQNIQYF.